What follows are 20 T cell receptor beta chains derived from one specimen sequenced in a study of CD8+ T cells in alopecia areata. Treatment reported: oral pan-JAK inhibitor, 5-10 mg twice daily. Following RNA extraction, reverse transcription yielded cDNA that acted as the sequencing template. Sequencing used immunoSEQ multiplex PCR; TCRdb keeps in-frame clones, though not all of them. Counted here are about 280,000 clones, 55% to 70% occurring once; the ten biggest clones make up 1.8%. Sequencing was performed on CD4+ T cells sorted from blood, taken at week 24, from a patient treated with tofacitinib. These receptors were collected from a human donor with alopecia areata.

The chain employs TRBV7-9 and TRBJ1-5; D remains unclear. The CDR3 loop spans 13 amino acids. Between the trimmed V and J ends, which lost 3 bases and 5 bases, there was a span of 8 bases. Per germline, CDR1 SEHNR and CDR2 FQNEAQ (reference sequence). In DNA, the CDR3 is TGTGCCAGCAGCTTGAACGTGGATCAGCCCCAGCATTTT. Its protein is CASSLNVDQPQHF.

To note about this clone: The same CDR3 arises from other DNA sequences in this sample as well. The CDR3, as DNA: TGTGCCAGCAGCTTATTAGGGTTGGAGACCCAGTACTTC. This codes for CASSLLGLETQYF. This chain joins TRBV7-2 and TRBJ2-5; D unresolved. V was clipped by 2 bases and J by 5 bases, with 9 bases between them. CDR1 is SGHTA, CDR2 FQGNSA, per germline. This CDR3 has 13 residues.

This chain uses TRBV5-1 with TRBJ2-3, with unresolved D. Germline V gene sequence: CDR1 SGHRS, CDR2 YFSETQ. The CDR3 consists of 14 residues. The V gene lost 3 bases and the J gene lost 0 bases, with 8 bases spanning the gap. Written as DNA, the CDR3 is TGCGCCAGCAGCTCCCCGGACAGCACAGATACGCAGTATTTT. Residues: CASSSPDSTDTQYF. The full variable domain, in which reference TRBV5-1 and TRBJ2-3 provide the parts outside the CDR3, is KAGVTQTPRYLIKTRGQQVTLSCSPISGHRSVSWYQQTPGQGLQFLFEYFSETQRNKGNFPGRFSGRQFSNSRSEMNVSTLELGDSALYLCASSSPDSTDTQYFGPGTRLTVL.

The rearrangement links TRBV7-2 to TRBJ2-5, with D tentatively TRBD2 (5 bases). CDR1 and CDR2 (germline): SGHTA, FQGNSA. V gave up 2 bases and J gave up 5 bases, with 15 bases separating them. There are 15 residues in the CDR3. The CDR3 loop is CASSLRAPLGETQYF. CDR3 coding DNA: TGTGCCAGCAGCTTAAGAGCCCCACTAGGGGAGACCCAGTACTTC.

V and J are TRBV30 and TRBJ2-7; 13 nucleotides line up with TRBD2. Unmatched junction bases numbered 7, after V lost 1 base and J lost 7 bases. The CDR3 runs to 15 residues. Germline CDR1 GTSNPN, CDR2 SVGIG (reference sequence). The CDR3 sequence is CAWSDPGLAGWEQYF. The CDR3 bases are TGTGCCTGGAGTGATCCGGGACTAGCGGGGTGGGAGCAGTACTTC. The variable domain in full, with the rest retrieved from reference TRBV30 and TRBJ2-7, is SQTIHQWPATLVQPVGSPLSLECTVEGTSNPNLYWYRQAAGRGLQLLFYSVGIGQISSEVPQNLSASRPQDRQFILSSKKLLLSDSGFYLCAWSDPGLAGWEQYFGPGTRLTVT.

V gene TRBV2 combines with J gene TRBJ2-7; 10 nucleotides align to TRBD2. Germline V lookup: CDR1 SNHLY, CDR2 FYNNEI. This CDR3 contains 13 residues. The ends lost 7 bases at V and 2 bases at J; junction bases unmatched: 2. CDR3 in amino acids: CASNSGGAYEQYF. CDR3 nucleotide sequence: TGTGCCAGCAACAGCGGGGGGGCCTACGAGCAGTACTTC.

The V call is TRBV30, the J call TRBJ2-3; TRBD2 aligns across 8 bases. V shed 5 bases and J 0 bases; nucleotides not matched to a gene: 10. Germline V gene sequence: CDR1 GTSNPN, CDR2 SVGIG (reference sequence). The CDR3 runs 16 residues. DNA of the CDR3: TGTGCCTGGCGCGGCGGACTAGCAGCTAGCACAGATACGCAGTATTTT. Its protein product is CAWRGGLAASTDTQYF.

This clone was counted between two and nine times. The same CDR3 is also encoded by other DNA sequences in this sample. The rearrangement joins TRBV20-1 to TRBJ2-5; D gene unclear. CDR1 is DFQATT and CDR2 is SNEGSKA in the germline V gene (reference sequence). V lost 0 bases and J 1 base, leaving 0 bases between the germline ends. CDR3 length equals 11 residues. CDR3 amino acids: CSARDQETQYF. CDR3 nucleotides: TGCAGTGCTAGAGACCAAGAGACCCAGTACTTC.

This chain uses TRBV14 with TRBJ1-6; the D gene is possibly TRBD1 (5 bases). The germline V gene encodes CDR1 SGHDN and CDR2 FVKESK. V was trimmed by 1 base and J by 9 bases, leaving 10 bases between them. The CDR3 length is 14 residues. The CDR3, as DNA: TGTGCCAGCAGCCAAGTCAGACAGTCTTCACCCCTCCACTTT. Encoded protein: CASSQVRQSSPLHF.

In its sample, this clone was seen a few times. V is TRBV29-1 and J is TRBJ2-3, with 8 bases identical to TRBD1. Germline V gene sequence: CDR1 SQVTM, CDR2 ANQGSEA. The CDR3 totals 14 residues. J lost 4 bases, V lost 8 bases, and 11 bases had no gene match. The CDR3, as DNA: TGCAGCATCACCCGACAGGGGAGGCCAGATACGCAGTATTTT. This translates into CSITRQGRPDTQYF.

The gene calls are TRBV11-2 and TRBJ2-1, with 7 bases lining up with TRBD1. The CDR3 extends over 15 amino acids. The germline V gene encodes CDR1 SGHAT and CDR2 FQNNGV. The ends lost 1 base at V and 4 bases at J; junction bases unmatched: 4. The CDR3 reads CASSLVGTAYNEQFF. DNA of the CDR3: TGTGCCAGCAGCTTAGTTGGGACAGCTTACAATGAGCAGTTCTTC.

The J gene is TRBJ2-1, the V gene TRBV10-3; D ambiguous. The CDR3 is made up of 13 amino acids. V was pared by 8 bases and J by 0 bases, with 8 bases between. The germline V gene encodes CDR1 ENHRY and CDR2 SYGVKD. The CDR3 protein is CAILSSSYNEQFF. The CDR3 region has the DNA TGTGCCATCCTTTCCTCCTCCTACAATGAGCAGTTCTTC.

V is TRBV10-3 and J is TRBJ2-6; D tentatively reads TRBD1 or TRBD2 (5 bases each). The V end was cut by 6 bases, the J end by 0 bases, with 15 bases between. The CDR3 totals 17 residues. Per the germline V gene, CDR1 is ENHRY and CDR2 is SYGVKD. The CDR3: CAISSRDGSSGANVLTF. DNA for the CDR3: TGTGCCATCAGCTCACGGGACGGCAGCTCTGGGGCCAACGTCCTGACTTTC.

This clone was counted a single time. The gene calls are TRBV27 and TRBJ2-3; TRBD1 aligns across 7 bases. Unmatched junction bases numbered 7, after V lost 8 bases and J lost 2 bases. CDR1 and CDR2 (germline): MNHEY, SMNVEV (reference sequence). The CDR3 extends over 14 amino acids. The CDR3 DNA reads TGTGCCAGCTTCTTAAGGGGGCCCACAGATACGCAGTATTTT. Protein product: CASFLRGPTDTQYF.

In this sample, this clone turned up a few times. The chain carries TRBV4-2 and TRBJ2-3, with D possibly TRBD2 on 6 matching bases. Germline V gene lookup returns CDR1 LGHNA and CDR2 YNFKEQ. The germline V and J ends were trimmed by 4 bases and 4 bases, with 12 bases remaining between them. The CDR3 runs to 14 residues. DNA of the CDR3: TGTGCCAGCAGCCCTACGGGGGAAGCAGATACGCAGTATTTT. This sequence encodes CASSPTGEADTQYF.

V and J are TRBV25-1 and TRBJ1-6; TRBD1 agrees at 8 bases. With 4 bases clipped from V and 10 bases from J, the junction kept 6 bases outside the gene matches. This CDR3 spans 14 amino acids. CDR1 MGHDK and CDR2 SYGVNS come from the germline V gene. CDR3 residues: CASSVRTGSSPLHF. In nucleotides, the CDR3 is TGTGCCAGCAGTGTACGGACAGGGAGCTCACCCCTCCACTTT. The full variable domain, completed using reference TRBV25-1 and TRBJ1-6, is EADIYQTPRYLVIGTGKKITLECSQTMGHDKMYWYQQDPGMELHLIHYSYGVNSTEKGDLSSESTVSRIRTEHFPLTLESARPSHTSQYLCASSVRTGSSPLHFGNGTRLTVT.

The rearrangement uses TRBV28 and TRBJ2-3; 9 nucleotides line up with TRBD1. The CDR3 consists of 16 residues. The germline V gene encodes CDR1 MDHEN and CDR2 SYDVKM. Trimming cost V 6 bases and J 2 bases; bases outside gene matches: 9. CDR3 bases: TGTGCCAGCAGCACCGGGACAGGGACCTCCACAGATACGCAGTATTTT. As protein: CASSTGTGTSTDTQYF.

The chain recombines TRBV29-1 with TRBJ2-5; 9 bases map to TRBD1. The CDR3 covers 13 residues. V was pared by 6 bases and J by 6 bases, with 8 bases of the junction left unmatched. CDR1 SQVTM and CDR2 ANQGSEA come from the germline V gene. The DNA of the CDR3 is TGCAGCGTCCTTCAAGGACAGGGGCAGACCCAGTACTTC. It is translated as CSVLQGQGQTQYF.

The rearrangement links TRBV5-1 to TRBJ2-5; D is ambiguous. V lost 1 base and J lost 2, with 3 bases in between. Germline lookup yields CDR1 SGHRS and CDR2 YFSETQ. CDR3 length: 12 amino acids. The chain's CDR3 is CASSLPQETQYF. CDR3 nucleotides: TGCGCCAGCAGCTTGCCTCAAGAGACCCAGTACTTC.

The chain carries TRBV6-5 and TRBJ1-2; D uncertain. V was shortened by 6 bases and J by 6 bases, with 14 bases between the two germline ends. The CDR3 is made up of 13 amino acids. Germline CDR1 is MNHEY and CDR2 is SVGAGI. The CDR3, as DNA: TGTGCCAGCAGCCGTGGGGAGGGCAATGGCTACACCTTC. The encoded protein is CASSRGEGNGYTF.